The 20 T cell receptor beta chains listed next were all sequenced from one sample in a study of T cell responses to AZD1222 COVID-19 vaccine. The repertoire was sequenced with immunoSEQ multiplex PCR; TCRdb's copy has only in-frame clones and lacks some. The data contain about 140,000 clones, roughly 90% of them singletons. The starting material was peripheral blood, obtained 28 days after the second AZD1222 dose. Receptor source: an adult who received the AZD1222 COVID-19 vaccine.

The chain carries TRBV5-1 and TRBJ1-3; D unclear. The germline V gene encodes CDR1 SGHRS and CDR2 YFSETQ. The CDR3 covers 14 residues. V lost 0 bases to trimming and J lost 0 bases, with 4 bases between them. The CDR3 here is CASSLGRSGNTIYF. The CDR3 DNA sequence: TGCGCCAGCAGCTTGGGTCGCTCTGGAAACACCATATATTTT.

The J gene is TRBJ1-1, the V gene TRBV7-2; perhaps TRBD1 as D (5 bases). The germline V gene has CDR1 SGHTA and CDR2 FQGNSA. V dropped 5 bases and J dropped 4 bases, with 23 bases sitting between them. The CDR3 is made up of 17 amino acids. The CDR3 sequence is CASSEGRGLAGSTEAFF. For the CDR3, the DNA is TGTGCCAGCAGCGAGGGAAGGGGACTAGCGGGGAGCACTGAAGCTTTCTTT.

The CDR3 region is CASSRPVSGGPGTRTGELFF. The DNA of the CDR3 is TGTGCCAGCAGCCGACCTGTAAGCGGGGGGCCTGGAACAAGGACCGGGGAGCTGTTTTTT. The chain has TRBV7-3 and TRBJ2-2; 9 bases fit TRBD2. The CDR3 contains 20 residues. Per germline, CDR1 SGHTA and CDR2 FQGTGA. The V segment lost 5 bases and the J segment 5 bases; nucleotides outside the gene matches: 21.

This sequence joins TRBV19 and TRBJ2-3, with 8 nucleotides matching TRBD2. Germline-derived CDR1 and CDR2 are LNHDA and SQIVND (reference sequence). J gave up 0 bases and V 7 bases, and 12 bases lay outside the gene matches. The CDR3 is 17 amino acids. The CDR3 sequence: CASTRRGGTTSTDTQYF. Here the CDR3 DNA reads TGTGCCAGTACCCGCCGGGGGGGGACTACTAGCACAGATACGCAGTATTTT. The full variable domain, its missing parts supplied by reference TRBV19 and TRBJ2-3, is DGGITQSPKYLFRKEGQNVTLSCEQNLNHDAMYWYRQDPGQGLRLIYYSQIVNDFQKGDIAEGYSVSREKKESFPLTVTSAQKNPTAFYLCASTRRGGTTSTDTQYFGPGTRLTVL.

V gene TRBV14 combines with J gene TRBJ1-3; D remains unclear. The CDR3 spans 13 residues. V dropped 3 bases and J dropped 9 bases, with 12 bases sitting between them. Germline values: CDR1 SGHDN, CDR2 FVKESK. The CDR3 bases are TGTGCCAGCAGCCATCCCGATCTTTTCACCATATATTTT. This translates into CASSHPDLFTIYF.

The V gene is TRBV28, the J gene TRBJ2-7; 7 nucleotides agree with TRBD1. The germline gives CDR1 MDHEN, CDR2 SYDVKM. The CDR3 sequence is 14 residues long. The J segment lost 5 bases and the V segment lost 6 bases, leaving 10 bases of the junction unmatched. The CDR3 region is CASRPETGRDEQYF. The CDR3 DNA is TGTGCCAGCAGACCGGAGACAGGGAGAGACGAGCAGTACTTC.

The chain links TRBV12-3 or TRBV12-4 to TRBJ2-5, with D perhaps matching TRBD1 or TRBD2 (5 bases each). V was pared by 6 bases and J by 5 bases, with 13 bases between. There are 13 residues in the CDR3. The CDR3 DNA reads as TGTGCCAGCAGCCGGGGCCTCCGGGAGACCCAGTACTTC. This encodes CASSRGLRETQYF.

The CDR3 DNA follows: TGTGCCACTAGACTAGCGGGAGGAGGGAGAGAGACCCAGTACTTC. This translates into CATRLAGGGRETQYF. This chain connects TRBV6-5 to TRBJ2-5, with TRBD2 matching 13 bases. The CDR3 spans 15 residues. The trim removed 10 bases at V and 4 bases at J, leaving 9 bases unmatched. The germline CDR1 and CDR2 sequences are MNHEY and SVGAGI.

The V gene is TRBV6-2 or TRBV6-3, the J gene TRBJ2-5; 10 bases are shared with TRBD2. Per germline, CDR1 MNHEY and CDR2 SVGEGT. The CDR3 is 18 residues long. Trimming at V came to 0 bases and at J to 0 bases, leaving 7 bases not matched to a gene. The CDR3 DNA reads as TGTGCCAGCAGTTACTCGATACGGAGCGGGAGGGACCAAGAGACCCAGTACTTC. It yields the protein CASSYSIRSGRDQETQYF.

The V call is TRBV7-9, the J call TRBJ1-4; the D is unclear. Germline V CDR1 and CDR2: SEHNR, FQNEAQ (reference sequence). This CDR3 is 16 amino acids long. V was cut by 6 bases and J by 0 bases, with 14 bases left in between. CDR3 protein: CASSQTQTTTNEKLFF. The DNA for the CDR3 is TGTGCCAGCAGTCAAACACAGACGACAACTAATGAAAAACTGTTTTTT.

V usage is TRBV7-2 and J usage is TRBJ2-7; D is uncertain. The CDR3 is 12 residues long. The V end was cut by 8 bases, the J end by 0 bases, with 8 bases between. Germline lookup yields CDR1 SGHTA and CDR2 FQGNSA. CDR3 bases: TGTGCCAGCGGGTCGAGCTCCTACGAGCAGTACTTC. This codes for CASGSSSYEQYF.

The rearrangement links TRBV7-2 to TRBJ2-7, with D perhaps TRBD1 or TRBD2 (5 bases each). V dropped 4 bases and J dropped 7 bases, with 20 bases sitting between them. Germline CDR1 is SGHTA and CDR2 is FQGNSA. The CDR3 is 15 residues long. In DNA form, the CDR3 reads TGTGCCAGCAGCTCCCTTTCCGGGACCTTCTCTGAGCAGTACTTC. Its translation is CASSSLSGTFSEQYF.

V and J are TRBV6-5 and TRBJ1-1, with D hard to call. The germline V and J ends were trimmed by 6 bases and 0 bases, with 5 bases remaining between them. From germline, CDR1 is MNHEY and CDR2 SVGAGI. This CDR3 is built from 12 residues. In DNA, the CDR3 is TGTGCCAGCAGGTATATGAACACTGAAGCTTTCTTT. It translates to CASRYMNTEAFF.

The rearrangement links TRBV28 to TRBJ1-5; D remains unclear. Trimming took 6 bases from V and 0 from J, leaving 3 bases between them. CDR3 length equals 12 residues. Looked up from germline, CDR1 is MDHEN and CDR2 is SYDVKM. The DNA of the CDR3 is TGTGCCAGCAGATCTAGCAATCAGCCCCAGCATTTT. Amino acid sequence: CASRSSNQPQHF.

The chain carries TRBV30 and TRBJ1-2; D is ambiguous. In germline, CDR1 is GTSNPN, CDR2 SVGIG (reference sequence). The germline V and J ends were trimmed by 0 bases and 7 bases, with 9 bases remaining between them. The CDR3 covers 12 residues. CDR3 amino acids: CAWSVIGSGYTF. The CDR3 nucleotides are TGTGCCTGGAGTGTAATCGGTTCTGGCTACACCTTC.

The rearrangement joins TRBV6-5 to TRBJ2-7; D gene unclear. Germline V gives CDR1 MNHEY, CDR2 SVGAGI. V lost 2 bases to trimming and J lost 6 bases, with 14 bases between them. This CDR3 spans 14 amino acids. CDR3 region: CASSYNRQSGEQYF. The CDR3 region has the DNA TGTGCCAGCAGTTACAACCGCCAATCAGGCGAGCAGTACTTC.

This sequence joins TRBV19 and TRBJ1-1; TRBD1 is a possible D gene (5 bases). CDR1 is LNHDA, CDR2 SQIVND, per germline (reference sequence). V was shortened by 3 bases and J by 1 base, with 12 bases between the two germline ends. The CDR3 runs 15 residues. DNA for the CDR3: TGTGCCAGTAGTATTTCCGGGACGGCGAACACTGAAGCTTTCTTT. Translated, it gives CASSISGTANTEAFF.

CDR3 sequence reads: CASSSGFGNNSPLHF. DNA of the CDR3: TGTGCCAGCAGCTCAGGGTTTGGGAATAATTCACCCCTCCACTTT. The chain couples TRBV5-6 to TRBJ1-6; D is possibly TRBD1 (5 bases). The V gene's germline CDR1 is SGHDT and CDR2 YYEEEE. Trimming took 3 bases from V and 5 from J, leaving 12 bases between them. The CDR3 contains 15 residues.

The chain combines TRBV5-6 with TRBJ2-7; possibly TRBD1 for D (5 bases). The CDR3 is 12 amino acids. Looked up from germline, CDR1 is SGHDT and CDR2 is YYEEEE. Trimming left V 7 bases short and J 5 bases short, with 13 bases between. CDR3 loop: CASGAGLNEQYF. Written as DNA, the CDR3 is TGTGCCAGCGGGGCAGGGCTAAACGAGCAGTACTTC. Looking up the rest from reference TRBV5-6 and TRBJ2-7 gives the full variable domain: DAGVTQSPTHLIKTRGQQVTLRCSPKSGHDTVSWYQQALGQGPQFIFQYYEEEERQRGNFPDRFSGHQFPNYSSELNVNALLLGDSALYLCASGAGLNEQYFGPGTRLTVT.

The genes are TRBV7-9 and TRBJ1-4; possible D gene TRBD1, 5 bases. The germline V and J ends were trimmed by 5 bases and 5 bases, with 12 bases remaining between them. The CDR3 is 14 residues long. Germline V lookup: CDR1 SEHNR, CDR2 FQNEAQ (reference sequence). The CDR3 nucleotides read TGTGCCAGCAGCCTCAGGGAGATGAATGAAAAACTGTTTTTT. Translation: CASSLREMNEKLFF.